The present entry profiles one T cell receptor (beta chain) with its context. Per the authors' pipeline: Quantification of nucleated cells was approximated via reference gene primer amplification. Profiled with immunoSEQ multiplex PCR; TCRdb holds only in-frame clones, not every one. V and J calls and clone size follow that table, whereas D and trimming were derived from the DNA. The table records about 360,000 clones, 65% to 90% of them present only once. The data are from a study of blood T cell repertoires in COVID-19. Overall study: Whether acute or convalescent, the COVID-19 samples came from the United States, Italy and Spain.

The sample comprised peripheral blood. The receptor was isolated from a woman aged 55 to 70 with COVID-19, enrolled during active disease.

Here the CDR3 DNA reads TGCGCCAGCAGCTCCCTCTCGGGGAGGGCTTTCTTT. It is translated as CASSSLSGRAFF. The V and J genes are TRBV5-1 and TRBJ1-1, with unresolved D. The V end was cut by 3 bases, the J end by 11 bases, with 14 bases between. The CDR3 sequence is 12 residues long. Looked up from germline, CDR1 is SGHRS and CDR2 is YFSETQ.